A single sample is the source of the 26 T cell receptor beta chains below, sequenced in a study of blood T cell repertoires in COVID-19. Clones were sequenced by immunoSEQ multiplex PCR, and TCRdb holds only the in-frame ones, with some missing. The sample shows about 380,000 clones, more than 75% of them seen only once. Sample: PBMCs or T cells enriched from blood (not recorded which). Receptors originate from a woman aged 18-30 years who had recovered from COVID-19.

The rearrangement links TRBV19 to TRBJ1-4, with D possibly matching TRBD1 (6 bases). Germline V gives CDR1 LNHDA, CDR2 SQIVND (reference sequence). This CDR3 comprises 14 residues. Trimming stripped 6 bases from V and 7 bases from J, with 15 bases between. The CDR3 here is CASREDSGLEKLFF. CDR3 sequence (DNA): TGTGCCAGTAGAGAGGACAGCGGTCTTGAAAAACTGTTTTTT.

A single count supports this clone. The V gene is TRBV4-1, the J gene TRBJ2-3; tentative D call: TRBD2 (6 bases). Germline lookup yields CDR1 MGHRA and CDR2 YSYEKL. This CDR3 is 18 amino acids long. V was trimmed by 5 bases and J by 4 bases, leaving 25 bases between them. CDR3 coding DNA: TGCGCCAGCAGCACCCGAGGAAGCCCGGCGGAGGGACCAGATACGCAGTATTTT. Encoded protein: CASSTRGSPAEGPDTQYF.

V gene TRBV12-5 combines with J gene TRBJ1-2; TRBD1 might be the D (6 bases). The germline V gene has CDR1 LGHNT and CDR2 FRNRAP. The CDR3 extends over 13 amino acids. V was pared by 5 bases and J by 4 bases, with 11 bases between. CDR3 loop: CASGIRDTYGYTF. The CDR3 region has the DNA TGTGCTAGTGGTATCCGGGACACCTATGGCTACACCTTC.

CDR3 loop: CASSIDGNYGYTF. In DNA, the CDR3 is TGTGCCAGCAGCATTGACGGGAACTATGGCTACACCTTC. The rearrangement joins TRBV7-9 to TRBJ1-2; no firm D call. Trimming pared 5 bases from V and 2 bases from J, leaving 9 bases between. This CDR3 comprises 13 residues. The germline V gene has CDR1 SEHNR and CDR2 FQNEAQ (reference sequence).

The gene calls are TRBV30 and TRBJ1-2; TRBD1 agrees at 11 bases. The ends lost 8 bases at V and 3 bases at J; junction bases unmatched: 8. This CDR3 contains 14 residues. Per the germline V gene, CDR1 is GTSNPN and CDR2 is SVGIG (reference sequence). CDR3 nucleotide sequence: TGTGCCCGGGGACAGGGGGTCGGGTACTATGGCTACACCTTC. This encodes CARGQGVGYYGYTF.

This chain connects TRBV2 to TRBJ2-2; TRBD1 matches 8 bases. The CDR3 spans 14 residues. Germline V gene lookup returns CDR1 SNHLY and CDR2 FYNNEI. V dropped 7 bases and J dropped 4; count of bases not matched to a gene: 5. Here the CDR3 reads CASMTQGGTGELFF. The DNA for the CDR3 is TGTGCCAGCATGACACAGGGGGGCACCGGGGAGCTGTTTTTT. Complete variable domain (other parts from reference TRBV2 and TRBJ2-2): EPEVTQTPSHQVTQMGQEVILRCVPISNHLYFYWYRQILGQKVEFLVSFYNNEISEKSEIFDDQFSVERPDGSNFTLKIRSTKLEDSAMYFCASMTQGGTGELFFGEGSRLTVL.

The chain uses TRBV30 and TRBJ1-3, with D unclear. The CDR3 covers 12 residues. Trimming removed 3 bases at V and 1 base at J, with 4 bases between. The germline V gene encodes CDR1 GTSNPN and CDR2 SVGIG (reference sequence). The CDR3 reads CAWRRSGNTIYF. The DNA for the CDR3 is TGTGCCTGGAGGAGATCTGGAAACACCATATATTTT.

This chain joins TRBV11-2 and TRBJ2-7; 10 nucleotides agree with TRBD2. Losses at the gene ends were 5 bases for V and 5 bases for J; bases not matched to a gene: 9. This CDR3 spans 15 amino acids. From germline, CDR1 is SGHAT and CDR2 FQNNGV. CDR3 nucleotide sequence: TGTGCCAGCAGCCCGCAGCGGGGGGGCCTTAACGAGCAGTACTTC. Protein sequence: CASSPQRGGLNEQYF.

This chain joins TRBV30 and TRBJ1-1; 10 nucleotides agree with TRBD1. The CDR3 totals 17 residues. Trimming cost V 0 bases and J 3 bases; bases outside gene matches: 10. CDR1 GTSNPN and CDR2 SVGIG come from the germline V gene (reference sequence). DNA of the CDR3: TGTGCCTGGAGTGTATTAGGGACAGGGGATTTTGACACTGAAGCTTTCTTT. Its protein product is CAWSVLGTGDFDTEAFF. The complete variable domain, with remaining parts taken from reference TRBV30 and TRBJ1-1, reads SQTIHQWPATLVQPVGSPLSLECTVEGTSNPNLYWYRQAAGRGLQLLFYSVGIGQISSEVPQNLSASRPQDRQFILSSKKLLLSDSGFYLCAWSVLGTGDFDTEAFFGQGTRLTVV.

The rearrangement links TRBV15 to TRBJ1-6; a possible D gene is TRBD1 (6 bases). Trimming pared 1 base from V and 7 bases from J, leaving 11 bases between. Germline CDR1 reads LNHNV; CDR2 reads YYDKDF (reference sequence). CDR3 length: 15 residues. The DNA for the CDR3 is TGTGCCACCAGCAGAGTTGGGACAACCAATTCACCCCTCCACTTT. Translating it yields CATSRVGTTNSPLHF.

V usage is TRBV9 and J usage is TRBJ2-3, with 8 bases matching TRBD2. V lost 4 bases to trimming and J lost 0 bases; unmatched junction nucleotides: 10. This CDR3 spans 17 amino acids. Germline V gene data show CDR1 as SGDLS and CDR2 as YYNGEE. CDR3 protein: CASSITTSGASTDTQYF. CDR3 sequence (DNA): TGTGCCAGCAGCATAACTACTAGCGGAGCTAGCACAGATACGCAGTATTTT.

The chain recombines TRBV18 with TRBJ1-2, with unresolved D. V shed 0 bases and J shed 1 base, with 12 bases lying between them. Per the germline V gene, CDR1 is KGHSH and CDR2 is LQKENI. The CDR3 spans 16 residues. Here the CDR3 reads CASSPPFRQFNYGYTF. In DNA, the CDR3 is TGTGCCAGCTCACCACCGTTCAGGCAATTTAACTATGGCTACACCTTC. Together with reference TRBV18 and TRBJ1-2, the CDR3 gives the full variable domain: NAGVMQNPRHLVRRRGQEARLRCSPMKGHSHVYWYRQLPEEGLKFMVYLQKENIIDESGMPKERFSAEFPKEGPSILRIQQVVRGDSAAYFCASSPPFRQFNYGYTFGSGTRLTVV.

V is TRBV5-1 and J is TRBJ1-3; a weak D match, TRBD1 (6 bases). The germline gives CDR1 SGHRS, CDR2 YFSETQ. The CDR3 has 15 residues. V was trimmed by 2 bases and J by 0 bases, leaving 9 bases between them. The CDR3 is CASSFDRYSGNTIYF. The CDR3 DNA reads as TGCGCCAGCAGCTTTGACAGGTACTCTGGAAACACCATATATTTT.

The chain is built from TRBV5-1 and TRBJ2-2, with 7 positions matching TRBD2. Germline CDR1 reads SGHRS; CDR2 reads YFSETQ. The ends lost 4 bases at V and 1 base at J; junction bases unmatched: 7. The CDR3 consists of 16 residues. The CDR3 DNA reads as TGCGCCAGCAGCCACGGCTCGGGGGGGAACACCGGGGAGCTGTTTTTT. This sequence encodes CASSHGSGGNTGELFF. Full variable domain (remainder filled in from reference TRBV5-1 and TRBJ2-2): KAGVTQTPRYLIKTRGQQVTLSCSPISGHRSVSWYQQTPGQGLQFLFEYFSETQRNKGNFPGRFSGRQFSNSRSEMNVSTLELGDSALYLCASSHGSGGNTGELFFGEGSRLTVL.

The V gene is TRBV5-4, the J gene TRBJ1-1; unclear D gene. The CDR3 is 13 amino acids. The germline V and J ends were trimmed by 2 bases and 6 bases, with 11 bases remaining between them. Germline-derived CDR1 and CDR2 are SGHNT and YYREEE (reference sequence). The CDR3 coding sequence is TGTGCCAGCAGCTTTAGAGGGTCTCCTGAAGCTTTCTTT. Protein product: CASSFRGSPEAFF. Filled out from reference TRBV5-4 and TRBJ1-1, the complete variable domain reads ETGVTQSPTHLIKTRGQQVTLRCSSQSGHNTVSWYQQALGQGPQFIFQYYREEENGRGNFPPRFSGLQFPNYSSELNVNALELDDSALYLCASSFRGSPEAFFGQGTRLTVV.

The chain couples TRBV2 to TRBJ2-7, with 9 bases lining up with TRBD1. This CDR3 region has 13 residues. Looked up from germline, CDR1 is SNHLY and CDR2 is FYNNEI. Losses at the gene ends were 3 bases for V and 8 bases for J; bases not matched to a gene: 5. CDR3 residues: CASSDGTGMKQYF. CDR3 DNA: TGTGCCAGCAGTGACGGGACAGGGATGAAGCAGTACTTC.

This chain links TRBV19 with TRBJ1-2, with 11 bases that match TRBD1. Germline V gene data show CDR1 as LNHDA and CDR2 as SQIVND (reference sequence). CDR3 size: 17 residues. V lost 7 bases, J lost 0 bases, and 10 bases stayed unmatched. The CDR3 here is CASNPRTGGSPNYGYTF. In nucleotides, the CDR3 is TGTGCCAGTAATCCAAGGACAGGGGGCTCACCTAACTATGGCTACACCTTC.

The V call is TRBV5-1, the J call TRBJ1-3; 7 bases line up with TRBD1. The CDR3 consists of 17 residues. V was pared by 6 bases and J by 0 bases, with 12 bases of the junction left unmatched. Germline V gene sequence: CDR1 SGHRS, CDR2 YFSETQ. Here the CDR3 DNA reads TGCGCCAGCACCTTCGGGGATACAGGGGACTCTGGAAACACCATATATTTT. It translates to CASTFGDTGDSGNTIYF.

The chain combines TRBV4-1 with TRBJ2-7; 11 bases fit TRBD2. CDR1 MGHRA and CDR2 YSYEKL come from the germline V gene. The junction had 4 bases not matched to a gene; V was cut back by 4 bases and J by 2 bases. The CDR3 has 15 amino acids. The CDR3 reads CASSPRLAGPYEQYF. The CDR3, as DNA: TGCGCCAGCAGCCCCAGACTAGCGGGACCCTACGAGCAGTACTTC.

In the case of this clone: A read error may account for a junction end that differs from germline. The chain employs TRBV19 and TRBJ1-2; the match to TRBD1 covers 10 bases. CDR1 LNHDA and CDR2 SQIVND come from the germline V gene (reference sequence). This CDR3 is built from 17 residues. The chain's CDR3 is CASRIRPWTGGNYGYTF. The CDR3, as DNA: TGTGCCAGTCGTATCCGGCCCTGGACAGGGGGGAACTATGGCTACACCTTC. Complete variable domain (other parts from reference TRBV19 and TRBJ1-2): DGGITQSPKYLFRKEGQNVTLSCEQNLNHDAMYWYRQDPGQGLRLIYYSQIVNDFQKGDIAEGYSVSREKKESFPLTVTSAQKNPTAFYLCASRIRPWTGGNYGYTFGSGTRLTVV.

The V call is TRBV5-1, the J call TRBJ1-6; D is unresolved. V was shortened by 4 bases and J by 0 bases, with 8 bases between the two germline ends. Germline lookup yields CDR1 SGHRS and CDR2 YFSETQ. This CDR3 comprises 15 residues. The CDR3: CASSETSSYNSPLHF. Written as DNA, the CDR3 is TGCGCCAGCAGCGAGACAAGCTCCTATAATTCACCCCTCCACTTT.

The CDR3 DNA follows: TGTGCCAGCAGCTTAGAACGAAACACTGAAGCTTTCTTT. Translation: CASSLERNTEAFF. The chain has TRBV6-5 and TRBJ1-1; D ambiguous. V lost 6 bases and J lost 2, with 10 bases in between. Germline lookup yields CDR1 MNHEY and CDR2 SVGAGI. The CDR3 extends over 13 amino acids.

The chain recombines TRBV14 with TRBJ1-1; tentatively, D is TRBD1 (5 bases). The V gene lost 4 bases and the J gene lost 4 bases, with 16 bases spanning the gap. Germline V gene lookup returns CDR1 SGHDN and CDR2 FVKESK. The CDR3 has 15 residues. CDR3 amino acids: CASSPLRGAGTEAFF. The CDR3 DNA reads TGTGCCAGCAGCCCCCTCCGCGGGGCTGGCACTGAAGCTTTCTTT.

This clone was counted only a few times. J is TRBJ1-3 and V is TRBV15; 9 bases match TRBD1. CDR1 and CDR2 (germline): LNHNV, YYDKDF (reference sequence). Trimming cost V 3 bases and J 3 bases; bases outside gene matches: 6. The CDR3 covers 16 residues. CDR3 nucleotides: TGTGCCACCAGCAGGCAACAGGGGGCCTATGGAAACACCATATATTTT. Translation gives CATSRQQGAYGNTIYF.

This clone was seen just once. This CDR3 is CASSEPGSHQPQHF. The CDR3 bases are TGTGCCAGCAGTGAACCAGGGTCCCACCAGCCCCAGCATTTT. The J gene is TRBJ1-5, the V gene TRBV2; tentatively, D is TRBD1 (5 bases). The CDR3 spans 14 residues. Per the germline V gene, CDR1 is SNHLY and CDR2 is FYNNEI. The V end was cut by 2 bases, the J end by 7 bases, with 12 bases between. Full variable domain (remainder filled in from reference TRBV2 and TRBJ1-5): EPEVTQTPSHQVTQMGQEVILRCVPISNHLYFYWYRQILGQKVEFLVSFYNNEISEKSEIFDDQFSVERPDGSNFTLKIRSTKLEDSAMYFCASSEPGSHQPQHFGDGTRLSIL.

V usage is TRBV4-3 and J usage is TRBJ1-2, with 7 bases lining up with TRBD1. V lost 2 bases to trimming and J lost 4 bases; unmatched junction nucleotides: 13. The germline V gene encodes CDR1 LGHNA and CDR2 YSLEER. The CDR3 runs 17 residues. DNA of the CDR3: TGCGCCAGCAGCCAACGGCTAGGGACAGATCAATCCTATGGCTACACCTTC. It translates to CASSQRLGTDQSYGYTF.